These 10 T cell receptor beta chains were all obtained from the same sample, sequenced in a study of CD8 T cells in Susac syndrome. RNA, at roughly 0.5 to 1 ug, was reverse transcribed with random hexamers. TCRdb processed the immunoSEQ multiplex PCR reads anew with MiXCR; each CDR3 protein has one entry. The sample contains 110,000 or so distinct CDR3 sequences, 85% to 95% of which appear only once. Sequenced material: CD4+ T cells from PBMCs. These receptors originate from a human donor with multiple sclerosis.

The genes are TRBV5-1 and TRBJ2-3; 15 positions agree with TRBD2. The germline gives CDR1 SGHRS, CDR2 YFSETQ. After removal of 4 bases from V and 9 bases from J, the junction contained 9 bases not matched to a gene. The CDR3 extends over 16 amino acids. CDR3 DNA sequence: TGCGCCAGCAGCCCCGAGGGACTAGCGGGGGGATGGACGCAGTATTTT. Translated, it gives CASSPEGLAGGWTQYF.

This clonotype was seen a handful of times. The CDR3 region has the DNA TGCGCCAGCAGCTTGGGACTGGTGAAGTCCTACGAGCAGTACTTC. Translated, it gives CASSLGLVKSYEQYF. V and J are TRBV5-1 and TRBJ2-7; D is unresolved. From germline, CDR1 is SGHRS and CDR2 YFSETQ. This CDR3 has 15 residues. The ends were cut back, 0 bases at V and 1 base at J, with 11 bases in the middle.

The genes are TRBV2 and TRBJ2-4; tentatively, D is TRBD1 (6 bases). V was cut by 6 bases and J by 8 bases, with 14 bases left in between. The CDR3 runs 13 residues. Germline CDR1 SNHLY, CDR2 FYNNEI. The CDR3 spells CASRSTGADIQYF. For the CDR3, the DNA is TGTGCCAGCAGATCGACAGGCGCTGACATTCAGTACTTC.

The chain uses TRBV20-1 and TRBJ2-5; TRBD2 agrees at 10 bases. This CDR3 is built from 14 residues. Germline lookup yields CDR1 DFQATT and CDR2 SNEGSKA (reference sequence). V shed 6 bases and J 5 bases; nucleotides not matched to a gene: 9. CDR3 region: CSATGGTSDETQYF. In DNA, the CDR3 is TGCAGTGCCACGGGGGGGACTAGCGACGAGACCCAGTACTTC.

The rearrangement links TRBV2 to TRBJ1-2; the D gene is possibly TRBD1 (6 bases). The CDR3 is 13 residues long. Germline lookup yields CDR1 SNHLY and CDR2 FYNNEI. V was clipped by 6 bases and J by 2 bases, with 10 bases between them. The CDR3: CASRDRSNYGYTF. CDR3 in DNA: TGTGCCAGCAGGGACAGAAGCAACTATGGCTACACCTTC.

The chain is built from TRBV3-1 and TRBJ1-1, with D uncertain. CDR3 length equals 13 residues. Trimming removed 2 bases at V and 3 bases at J, with 7 bases between. Germline-derived CDR1 and CDR2 are LGHDT and YNNKEL (reference sequence). For the CDR3, the DNA is TGTGCCAGCAGCCAAACGATCGACACTGAAGCTTTCTTT. Amino acids: CASSQTIDTEAFF.

The chain employs TRBV12-3 or TRBV12-4 and TRBJ2-5; unclear D gene. Trimming pared 0 bases from V and 3 bases from J, leaving 2 bases between. The CDR3 runs 12 residues. The CDR3 DNA follows: TGTGCCAGCAGTTTAGCTGAAGAGACCCAGTACTTC. It specifies CASSLAEETQYF.

This chain joins TRBV20-1 and TRBJ1-5, with 7 bases lining up with TRBD1. The CDR3 has 13 amino acids. The V gene end was trimmed by 5 bases and the J gene end by 0 bases; junction bases not matched to a gene: 1. In germline, CDR1 is DFQATT, CDR2 SNEGSKA (reference sequence). The CDR3 DNA reads as TGCAGTGCTCCAGGGGGTAGCAATCAGCCCCAGCATTTT. Its protein is CSAPGGSNQPQHF.

This chain uses TRBV7-2 with TRBJ1-1; no clear D. The CDR3 is made up of 14 amino acids. The germline V gene has CDR1 SGHTA and CDR2 FQGNSA. The V gene lost 3 bases and the J gene lost 1 base, with 9 bases spanning the gap. In DNA, the CDR3 is TGTGCCAGCAGCTTCGGACCTACGAACACTGAAGCTTTCTTT. Protein sequence: CASSFGPTNTEAFF.

The chain recombines TRBV11-1 with TRBJ2-5; D unclear. Germline values: CDR1 SGHAT, CDR2 FQDESV (reference sequence). The CDR3 extends over 14 amino acids. V lost 5 bases to trimming and J lost 5 bases, with 15 bases between them. The CDR3 here is CASSRISVQETQYF. The CDR3 bases are TGTGCCAGCAGCCGTATATCAGTGCAGGAGACCCAGTACTTC. Filled out from reference TRBV11-1 and TRBJ2-5, the complete variable domain reads EAEVAQSPRYKITEKSQAVAFWCDPISGHATLYWYRQILGQGPELLVQFQDESVVDDSQLPKDRFSAERLKGVDSTLKIQPAELGDSAMYLCASSRISVQETQYFGPGTRLLVL.